This paragraph covers one T cell receptor (beta chain) sequence. Its antigen is unknown. This entry is derived from a study of T cell repertoires in cytomegalovirus infection. At the level of the study: Recently identified HLA-C-restricted and well-studied HLA-B-restricted CMV epitopes were used. TCR beta signatures that were public indicated CMV infection and matching HLA type. Findings and limits, study-wide: Dominating the ex vivo response were TCR beta clonotypes that were CMV-specific and HLA-C-restricted. Cumulated frequencies of public TCR beta families served to identify carriers of CMV plus the relevant HLA.

TCRdb re-derived calls from the reads in MiXCR, one entry per CDR3 protein. Found here are about 470,000 distinct CDR3 sequences, 42% of them singletons; the top ten hold around 45%. The CDR3 consists of 14 residues. The V gene lost 5 bases and the J gene lost 8 bases, with 13 bases spanning the gap. The clonotype was recovered from a human donor in good health (CMV status not recorded). Some clones in this sample may be carry-over from other donors' samples. The V gene is TRBV12-3 or TRBV12-4, the J gene TRBJ1-6, with D hard to call. The sequenced sample was cultured PBMCs, obtained from culture after CMV antigen stimulation. CDR3: CASSQRTADSPLHF. CDR3 nucleotides: TGTGCCAGCAGTCAGCGGACTGCTGATTCACCCCTCCACTTT.